This TCR beta chain came from a study of regulatory T cells in long-lasting Graves disease. Time point specified: newly diagnosed GD, antithyroid drugs for less than 3 months. Scientists built the TCR library using RNA that was extracted from PBMCs. Study-level findings and limits: Among samples with persistent disease, TRBV28, TRBJ1-2 and TRBJ2-5 were favored.

With V trimmed by 8 bases and J by 3 bases, 8 bases remained unmatched. The length of the CDR3 is 14 residues. Germline-derived CDR1 and CDR2 are MNHEY and SVGEGT. Both iRepertoire HTBI primers and Arm-PCR of CDR3 regions were used to build the TCR beta libraries. One entry per CDR3 protein results from TCRdb running MiXCR on the multiplex PCR reads. This table holds approximately 390,000 distinct CDR3 sequences, roughly 15% found once. On this clonotype: Its antigen is unknown.

This same sample was also part of a study on T cells in Graves' hyperthyroidism and ophthalmopathy. This second study says: Diagnosis of hyperthyroidism was new in patients aged 18 to 65, and its duration was under 2 months.

This chain joins TRBV6-2 or TRBV6-3 and TRBJ2-3; 7 nucleotides align to TRBD2. This sequence originates from a woman between 18 and 29 years old with Graves disease. The specimen was peripheral blood mononuclear cells (PBMCs), collected at new diagnosis, from a patient treated with antithyroid drugs. The CDR3 region is CASHWTSETDTQYF. The CDR3 coding sequence is TGTGCCAGCCACTGGACTAGTGAGACAGATACGCAGTATTTT.